These T cell receptor beta chains were read from a single sample in a study of shared clonotypes between healthy human individuals. Assay used: immunoSEQ multiplex PCR; TCRdb lists only in-frame clones, some missing. The sample lists under 600,000 clones; just over 75% were seen once. The sequenced sample consisted of PBMCs. The receptors originated from a woman aged 40 to 55 in good health. Some clones in this sample may be carry-over from other donors' samples. The CDR3 runs from the conserved cysteine through the conserved F or W. The D gene is left open where the match is weak. Size is omitted from some rows. Given values are once, few, many or a class for expanded clones.

J gene: TRBJ1-1; clone size: .; D gene: .; V gene: TRBV6-5; CDR3 protein: CASSYAPSVTEAFF; CDR3 DNA: TGTGCCAGCAGTTACGCCCCCTCGGTCACTGAAGCTTTCTTT
J gene: TRBJ1-1; clone size: .; D gene: .; V gene: TRBV29-1; CDR3 protein: CSVTGRGAEAFF; CDR3 DNA: TGCAGCGTAACAGGGAGGGGAGCTGAAGCTTTCTTT
J gene: TRBJ2-5; clone size: few; D gene: .; V gene: TRBV15; CDR3 protein: CATSRAARGETQYF; CDR3 DNA: TGTGCCACCAGCAGAGCGGCTAGGGGAGAGACCCAGTACTTC
J gene: TRBJ1-4; clone size: few; D gene: .; V gene: TRBV27; CDR3 protein: CASSLWGQTNEKLFF; CDR3 DNA: TGTGCCAGCAGTTTATGGGGACAAACTAATGAAAAACTGTTTTTT
J gene: TRBJ1-1; clone size: few; D gene: .; V gene: TRBV18; CDR3 protein: CASSPSREVTEAFF; CDR3 DNA: TGTGCCAGCTCACCCTCCAGGGAGGTCACTGAAGCTTTCTTT
J gene: TRBJ2-3; clone size: .; D gene: .; V gene: TRBV7-2; CDR3 protein: CASSTGITDTQYF; CDR3 DNA: TGTGCCAGCAGCACCGGGATCACAGATACGCAGTATTTT
J gene: TRBJ2-7; clone size: .; D gene: .; V gene: TRBV2; CDR3 protein: CASNRDSYEQYF; CDR3 DNA: TGTGCCAGCAATCGTGACAGCTACGAGCAGTACTTC
J gene: TRBJ1-2; clone size: .; D gene: .; V gene: TRBV30; CDR3 protein: CAWSGPMGSYTF; CDR3 DNA: TGTGCCTGGAGTGGACCCATGGGGTCGTACACCTTC
J gene: TRBJ1-4; clone size: .; D gene: .; V gene: TRBV30; CDR3 protein: CASLSAGGLFF; CDR3 DNA: TGTGCCTCCTTGAGCGCTGGGGGACTGTTTTTT
J gene: TRBJ2-5; clone size: .; D gene: TRBD1; V gene: TRBV28; CDR3 protein: CASSYQTGGEETQYF; CDR3 DNA: TGTGCCAGCAGTTATCAGACAGGGGGCGAGGAGACCCAGTACTTC
J gene: TRBJ2-1; clone size: many; D gene: TRBD2; V gene: TRBV7-3; CDR3 protein: CASSLSGRAMVF; CDR3 DNA: TGTGCCAGCAGCTTAAGTGGGAGGGCCATGGTCTTC
J gene: TRBJ1-3; clone size: .; D gene: .; V gene: TRBV9; CDR3 protein: CASSLLYDTIYF; CDR3 DNA: TGTGCCAGCAGCCTTCTTTACGACACCATATATTTT
J gene: TRBJ2-1; clone size: .; D gene: TRBD2; V gene: TRBV7-3; CDR3 protein: CASSPAGGEQFF; CDR3 DNA: TGTGCCAGCAGCCCAGCGGGGGGTGAGCAGTTCTTC
J gene: TRBJ1-5; clone size: few; D gene: .; V gene: TRBV7-2; CDR3 protein: CASSWGGRNNQPQHF; CDR3 DNA: TGTGCCAGCAGCTGGGGGGGCAGAAACAATCAGCCCCAGCATTTT
J gene: TRBJ2-2; clone size: .; D gene: .; V gene: TRBV27; CDR3 protein: CASSFYRLTGELFF; CDR3 DNA: TGTGCCAGCAGTTTTTACCGCCTCACCGGGGAGCTGTTTTTT
J gene: TRBJ2-7; clone size: .; D gene: .; V gene: TRBV28; CDR3 protein: CASSSPLGEQYF; CDR3 DNA: TGTGCCAGCAGTTCCCCCCTAGGGGAGCAGTACTTC
J gene: TRBJ1-1; clone size: few; D gene: .; V gene: TRBV18; CDR3 protein: CASSPTAYFEAFF; CDR3 DNA: TGTGCCAGCTCACCGACGGCTTACTTTGAAGCTTTCTTT
J gene: TRBJ2-7; clone size: .; D gene: .; V gene: TRBV5-1; CDR3 protein: CASSLVLGYEQYF; CDR3 DNA: TGCGCCAGCAGCTTGGTGTTAGGCTACGAGCAGTACTTC
J gene: TRBJ1-4; clone size: .; D gene: .; V gene: TRBV30; CDR3 protein: CAWSDPGLTNEKLFF; CDR3 DNA: TGTGCCTGGAGCGATCCGGGCCTCACTAATGAAAAACTGTTTTTT
J gene: TRBJ1-4; clone size: .; D gene: TRBD1; V gene: TRBV2; CDR3 protein: CASSASSAGGNEKLFF; CDR3 DNA: TGTGCCAGCAGTGCTTCCTCGGCAGGGGGCAATGAAAAACTGTTTTTT
J gene: TRBJ2-7; clone size: .; D gene: .; V gene: TRBV28; CDR3 protein: CASSWQGVRSYEQYF; CDR3 DNA: TGTGCCAGCAGCTGGCAGGGTGTTCGCTCCTACGAGCAGTACTTC
J gene: TRBJ2-7; clone size: .; D gene: TRBD2; V gene: TRBV18; CDR3 protein: CASSLHPLLAGVSYEQYF; CDR3 DNA: TGTGCCAGCTCACTACATCCCCTACTAGCGGGAGTCTCCTACGAGCAGTACTTC
J gene: TRBJ2-7; clone size: many; D gene: .; V gene: TRBV11-2; CDR3 protein: CASSLDYSISYEQYF; CDR3 DNA: TGTGCCAGCAGCTTAGATTATTCTATCTCCTACGAGCAGTACTTC
J gene: TRBJ1-3; clone size: .; D gene: TRBD1; V gene: TRBV15; CDR3 protein: CATSRDRGVGNTIYF; CDR3 DNA: TGTGCCACCAGCAGAGACAGGGGGGTTGGAAACACCATATATTTT
J gene: TRBJ1-1; clone size: .; D gene: .; V gene: TRBV27; CDR3 protein: CASSLEDRTKTMNTEAFF; CDR3 DNA: TGTGCCAGCAGTTTAGAGGACAGAACCAAAACCATGAACACTGAAGCTTTCTTT
J gene: TRBJ1-5; clone size: .; D gene: .; V gene: TRBV11-2; CDR3 protein: CASRYAGTISNQPQHF; CDR3 DNA: TGTGCCAGCAGATACGCCGGGACAATTAGCAATCAGCCCCAGCATTTT
J gene: TRBJ1-1; clone size: few; D gene: TRBD1; V gene: TRBV28; CDR3 protein: CASSPLDRDSPEAFF; CDR3 DNA: TGTGCCAGCAGTCCGTTAGACAGGGATAGCCCTGAAGCTTTCTTT
J gene: TRBJ1-5; clone size: .; D gene: .; V gene: TRBV27; CDR3 protein: CASSFLGGQPQHF; CDR3 DNA: TGTGCCAGCAGTTTTCTGGGTGGGCAGCCCCAGCATTTT